The clone carrying this TCR beta chain was seen more than once but under ten times. Its target is unknown. Every bit of the isolated RNA underwent reverse transcription, so sequencing read expressed TCRB transcripts. Using immunoSEQ multiplex PCR, the repertoire was profiled, and TCRdb retains in-frame clones only, with some absent. The table includes about 52,000 clones, 35% to 50% detected once. This sample is drawn from a study of beta chain features in type 1 diabetes. Study-wide results and caveats: People with Type 1 diabetes carried modestly yet significantly shorter TCRB CDR3s in all four CD4+ subsets. A potential PCR bias toward shorter templates would be equal in patient and control samples. The similarity of naive, central memory and Treg TCRB repertoires appeared greater among patients than among healthy donors.

This TCR derives from a man in his thirties or forties with type 1 diabetes. The sequenced sample was Tregs from blood.

The CDR3 bases are TGTGCCAGCAGCAACACAGGGGAAAATTCACCCCTCCACTTT. It encodes CASSNTGENSPLHF. This chain uses TRBV7-9 with TRBJ1-6; 7 bases agree with TRBD1. V shed 5 bases, J shed 7 bases, and the junction held 5 bases outside the gene matches. Germline values: CDR1 SEHNR, CDR2 FQNEAQ (reference sequence). CDR3 size: 14 residues. The whole variable domain, filled in from reference TRBV7-9 and TRBJ1-6, reads DTGVSQNPRHKITKRGQNVTFRCDPISEHNRLYWYRQTLGQGPEFLTYFQNEAQLEKSRLLSDRFSAERPKGSFSTLEIQRTEQGDSAMYLCASSNTGENSPLHFGNGTRLTVT.